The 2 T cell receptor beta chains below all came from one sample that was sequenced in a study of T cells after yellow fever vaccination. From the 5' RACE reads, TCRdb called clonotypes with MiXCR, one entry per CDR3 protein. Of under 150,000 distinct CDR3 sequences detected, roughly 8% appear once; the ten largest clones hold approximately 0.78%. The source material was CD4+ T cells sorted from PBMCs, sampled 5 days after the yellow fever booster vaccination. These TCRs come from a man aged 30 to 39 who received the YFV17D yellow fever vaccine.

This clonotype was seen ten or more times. The CDR3 sequence: CATYRQHYEQYF. The CDR3 region has the DNA TGTGCCACCTATCGACAGCATTACGAGCAGTACTTC. This chain joins TRBV24-1 and TRBJ2-7, with D perhaps matching TRBD1 (5 bases). There are 12 residues in the CDR3. Germline V gives CDR1 KGHDR, CDR2 SFDVKD. V lost 9 bases and J 4 bases, leaving 12 bases between the germline ends.

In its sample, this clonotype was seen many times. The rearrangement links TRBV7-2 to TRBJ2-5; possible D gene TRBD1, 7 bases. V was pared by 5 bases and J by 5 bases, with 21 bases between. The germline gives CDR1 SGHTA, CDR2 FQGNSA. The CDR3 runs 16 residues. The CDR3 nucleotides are TGTGCCAGCAGCGTCCCTACGGGCCAGGGGGGTGAGACCCAGTACTTC. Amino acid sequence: CASSVPTGQGGETQYF.